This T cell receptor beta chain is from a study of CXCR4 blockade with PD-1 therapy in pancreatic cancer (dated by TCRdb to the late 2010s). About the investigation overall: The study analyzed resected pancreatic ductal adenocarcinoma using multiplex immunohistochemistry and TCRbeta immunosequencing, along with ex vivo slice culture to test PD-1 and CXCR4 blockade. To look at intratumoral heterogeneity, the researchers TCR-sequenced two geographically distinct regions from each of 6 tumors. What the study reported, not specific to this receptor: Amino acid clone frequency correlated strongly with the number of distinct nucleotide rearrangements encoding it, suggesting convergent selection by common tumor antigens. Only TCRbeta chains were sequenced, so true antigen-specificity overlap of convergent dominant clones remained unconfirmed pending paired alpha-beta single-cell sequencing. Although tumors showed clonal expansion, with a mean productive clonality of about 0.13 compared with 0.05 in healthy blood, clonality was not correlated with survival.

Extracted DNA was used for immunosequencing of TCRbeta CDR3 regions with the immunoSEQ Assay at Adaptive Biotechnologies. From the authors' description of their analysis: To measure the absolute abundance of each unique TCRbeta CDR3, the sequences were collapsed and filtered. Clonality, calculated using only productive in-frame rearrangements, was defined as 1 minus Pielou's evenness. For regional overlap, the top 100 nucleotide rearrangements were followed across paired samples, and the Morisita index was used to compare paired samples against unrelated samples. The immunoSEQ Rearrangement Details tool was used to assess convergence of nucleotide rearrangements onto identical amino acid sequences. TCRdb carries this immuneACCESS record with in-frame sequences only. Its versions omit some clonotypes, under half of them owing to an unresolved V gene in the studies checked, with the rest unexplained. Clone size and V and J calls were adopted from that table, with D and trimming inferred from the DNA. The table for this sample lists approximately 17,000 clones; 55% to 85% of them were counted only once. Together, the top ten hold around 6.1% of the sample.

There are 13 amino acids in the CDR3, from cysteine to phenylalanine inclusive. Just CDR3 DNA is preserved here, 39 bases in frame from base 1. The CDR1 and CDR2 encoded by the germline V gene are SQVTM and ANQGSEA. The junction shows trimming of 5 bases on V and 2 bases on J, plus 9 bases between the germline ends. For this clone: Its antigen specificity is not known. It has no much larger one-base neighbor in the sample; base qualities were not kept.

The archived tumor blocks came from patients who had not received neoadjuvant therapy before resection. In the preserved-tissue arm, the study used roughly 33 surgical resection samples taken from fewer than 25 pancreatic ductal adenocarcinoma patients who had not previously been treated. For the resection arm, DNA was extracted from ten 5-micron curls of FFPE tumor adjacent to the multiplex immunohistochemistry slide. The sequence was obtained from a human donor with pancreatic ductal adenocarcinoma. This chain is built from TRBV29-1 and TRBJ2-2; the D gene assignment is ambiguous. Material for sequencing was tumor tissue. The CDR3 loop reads CSVSRLNTGELFF. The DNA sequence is TGCAGCGTTTCAAGGCTTAACACCGGGGAGCTGTTTTTT.